This T cell receptor (beta chain) was documented in a study of blood T cell repertoires in COVID-19 (dated by TCRdb to the early 2020s). Turning to the overall study: Samples covering the acute and convalescent phases of COVID-19 were provided by collaborators in the United States, Italy and Spain. The material from the prospective study consisted of cDNA or gDNA derived from T cells, B-cell-depleted T cells, or PBMCs. Subjects who had been exposed to COVID-19, were actively infected with it, or had recovered from it provided the deeply sampled blood TCRbeta repertoires that made up the dataset. The repertoires were made available in a free public database intended to serve as a resource for research on the immune response to SARS-CoV-2. Samples were obtained from the ongoing ImmuneRACE study (first 160 participants) and from some 1,300 subjects provided by 6 global collaborators. The sample metadata nearly always contained a de-identified subject ID, COVID-19 status, age in years and sex. Where available, HLA class I and class II types were obtained from metadata supplied by the sample provider rather than from assay-based typing.

From a lookup of the germline V gene (reference sequence), CDR1 and CDR2 are SEHNR and FQNEAQ. Trimming accounts for 6 bases at V and 3 bases at J, while the number of junction bases matched to no gene is 8. From the cysteine through the phenylalanine, the CDR3 covers 15 amino acids. The DNA shown is the 45-base CDR3, in frame from base 1. TCRbeta CDR3 regions were amplified from genomic DNA by means of the immunoSEQ Assay, a bias-controlled multiplex PCR. The authors processed their data as follows. The number of nucleated cells in each sample was estimated by amplification of reference gene primers within the assay. To quantify the absolute abundance of each unique TCRbeta CDR3 rearrangement, sequence reads were collapsed and filtered. For each sample, productive Simpson clonality was calculated as the square root of Simpson's diversity index over productive rearrangements. The table comes from immuneACCESS by way of TCRdb, which keeps in-frame sequences with V and J called. Part of the clones is missing from these tables; in studies checked, under half for an unresolved V gene and the rest for unknown reasons. V, J and clone size are those of that table, while D and trimming were read from the DNA. A total of some 66,000 clones appear in this sample, about 90% of them only once. Less than 8% of the sample belongs to the ten largest clones.

Points on this clone: The antigen this receptor binds is unknown. Per-base qualities were not stored, and no clone one base away is much larger.

General findings and caveats noted by the study authors: Clinical and demographic metadata were provided uncurated, with the amount varying by source and participant.

The collaborating institutions used their own protocols to collect whole blood in K2EDTA tubes. For TCRbeta analysis, collaborator samples were shipped as frozen whole blood, as isolated PBMCs, or as DNA extracted from either sample type. This clonotype was obtained from a human donor in a cohort sampled during active COVID-19. The sample taken for sequencing was peripheral blood. The chain is encoded by TRBV7-9 joined to TRBJ2-3; TRBD1 fits 8 bases in the junction. The CDR3 region: CASRLGTGGTDTQYF. The sequence in DNA is TGTGCCAGCAGGCTCGGGACAGGAGGGACAGATACGCAGTATTTT.